A single sample is the source of the 6 T cell receptor beta chains below, sequenced in a study of blood T cells in healthy people across ages. Primed by a sample-barcoded 5' primer and a J-beta primer mix, a second PCR proceeded for roughly 7 to 11 cycles. MiXCR was run by TCRdb on the 5' RACE reads, yielding one entry per CDR3 protein. Among roughly 1,800,000 distinct CDR3 sequences listed, around 50% were seen once. The sample was blood. These receptors were collected from a woman in her thirties or forties in good health.

The chain carries TRBV20-1 and TRBJ2-1, with D perhaps TRBD1 or TRBD2 (6 bases each). The germline V gene encodes CDR1 DFQATT and CDR2 SNEGSKA (reference sequence). Deletions cut 5 bases from V and 1 base from J, with 18 bases between. The CDR3 spans 16 residues. This CDR3 is CSALRRGGRSYNEQFF. The CDR3 DNA reads as TGCAGTGCTTTAAGGCGAGGGGGGAGATCCTACAATGAGCAGTTCTTC.

This clonotype was seen a single time. The rearrangement joins TRBV4-2 to TRBJ1-1; a weak D match, TRBD1 (5 bases). Between the trimmed V and J ends, which lost 7 bases and 3 bases, there was a span of 12 bases. Germline V gene lookup returns CDR1 LGHNA and CDR2 YNFKEQ. The CDR3 is 13 residues long. CDR3 DNA sequence: TGTGCCAGCACGGGGGAAGGGCACACTGAAGCTTTCTTT. Residues: CASTGEGHTEAFF.

This clonotype turned up a few times. V is TRBV7-9 and J is TRBJ1-5; D ambiguous. V was pared by 4 bases and J by 4 bases, with 8 bases between. CDR3 length: 13 residues. Germline values: CDR1 SEHNR, CDR2 FQNEAQ (reference sequence). This CDR3 reads CASSSEWNQPQHF. CDR3 DNA: TGTGCCAGCAGCTCCGAATGGAATCAGCCCCAGCATTTT.

The chain has TRBV7-2 and TRBJ2-3; TRBD1 or TRBD2 may be the D gene (6 bases each). Germline V gene data show CDR1 as SGHTA and CDR2 as FQGNSA. Trimming pared 6 bases from V and 1 base from J, leaving 17 bases between. This CDR3 contains 16 residues. CDR3 sequence reads: CASSFGGGRGTDTQYF. The CDR3 nucleotides are TGTGCCAGCAGTTTTGGAGGGGGGCGGGGCACAGATACGCAGTATTTT. Supplemented by reference TRBV7-2 and TRBJ2-3, the full variable domain reads GAGVSQSPSNKVTEKGKDVELRCDPISGHTALYWYRQSLGQGLEFLIYFQGNSAPDKSGLPSDRFSAERTGGSVSTLTIQRTQQEDSAVYLCASSFGGGRGTDTQYFGPGTRLTVL.

This clonotype was found a few times. The chain couples TRBV20-1 to TRBJ2-7; a possible D gene is TRBD1 (6 bases). V was trimmed by 2 bases and J by 0 bases, leaving 17 bases between them. Looked up from germline, CDR1 is DFQATT and CDR2 is SNEGSKA (reference sequence). The CDR3 extends over 16 amino acids. CDR3 in DNA: TGCAGTGCTAGAAGGGGACACTTAGTAAGCTCCTACGAGCAGTACTTC. Protein sequence: CSARRGHLVSSYEQYF.

This clonotype was seen just once. The chain recombines TRBV3-1 with TRBJ2-3; 7 bases line up with TRBD2. The junction had 10 bases not matched to a gene; V was cut back by 4 bases and J by 6 bases. Per germline, CDR1 LGHDT and CDR2 YNNKEL (reference sequence). The CDR3 has 15 residues. The CDR3 DNA is TGTGCCAGCAGCCTTATGAGCGGGGCCTCCGATACGCAGTATTTT. Translation gives CASSLMSGASDTQYF.